Presented here are 21 T cell receptor beta chains from one specimen sequenced in a study of breast tumors, draining lymph nodes, adjacent tissues. From the multiplex PCR reads, TCRdb called clonotypes with MiXCR, one entry per CDR3 protein. The sample records roughly 80,000 distinct CDR3 sequences, approximately 19% being singletons. Axillary draining lymph nodes of breast cancer patients supplied the node samples. The sequencing input was axillary lymph node tissue. Receptors originate from a female donor with breast cancer. Some clones in this sample may be carry-over from other donors' samples.

This clonotype occurred a few times. A read error may be the cause here, since a much bigger clone is one base away. CDR3 in amino acids: CASNLAGQEEQYF. The CDR3 nucleotides read TGTGCCAGCAACTTGGCCGGACAGGAAGAGCAGTACTTC. The chain combines TRBV5-6 with TRBJ2-7, with 7 positions matching TRBD1. CDR1 SGHDT and CDR2 YYEEEE come from the germline V gene. CDR3 size: 13 residues.

Concerning this clonotype: This may be a read error: a much more frequent sequence differs by one nucleotide. This rearrangement joins TRBV19 to TRBJ2-5; 7 nucleotides align to TRBD1. This CDR3 spans 13 amino acids. Looked up from germline, CDR1 is LNHDA and CDR2 is SQIVND (reference sequence). The CDR3 DNA follows: TGTGCCAGTAGTACGACAGGGTTGGAGACCCGGTACTTC. As protein: CASSTTGLETRYF.

The chain carries TRBV5-1 and TRBJ2-5, with 10 bases matching TRBD2. The CDR3 covers 14 residues. Losses at the gene ends were 4 bases for V and 1 base for J; bases not matched to a gene: 1. Germline values: CDR1 SGHRS, CDR2 YFSETQ. The DNA of the CDR3 is TGCGCCAGCAGCACTAGCGGGGCCCAAGAGACCCAGTACTTC. This gives the protein CASSTSGAQETQYF. The complete variable domain, with remaining parts taken from reference TRBV5-1 and TRBJ2-5, reads KAGVTQTPRYLIKTRGQQVTLSCSPISGHRSVSWYQQTPGQGLQFLFEYFSETQRNKGNFPGRFSGRQFSNSRSEMNVSTLELGDSALYLCASSTSGAQETQYFGPGTRLLVL.

This clonotype was detected many times. The V gene is TRBV11-2, the J gene TRBJ2-3; 8 bases line up with TRBD2. V lost 2 bases, J lost 5 bases, and 6 bases stayed unmatched. The CDR3 has 15 amino acids. Per the germline V gene, CDR1 is SGHAT and CDR2 is FQNNGV. The CDR3 region has the DNA TGTGCCAGCAGCTTAATGGCGGGAGGTCTAGATACGCAGTATTTT. Protein sequence: CASSLMAGGLDTQYF.

This clonotype was counted ten times or more. The rearrangement uses TRBV5-1 and TRBJ2-7; no firm D call. Germline V gene data show CDR1 as SGHRS and CDR2 as YFSETQ. Trimming cost V 0 bases and J 3 bases, with 10 bases left between them. This CDR3 spans 14 amino acids. The CDR3 DNA reads as TGCGCCAGCAGCTTGGGGTCAGAGCTCTACGAGCAGTACTTC. It encodes CASSLGSELYEQYF.

This clonotype was detected ten times or more. The chain joins TRBV5-1 to TRBJ2-2, with 12 nucleotides matching TRBD2. This CDR3 is built from 17 residues. Germline assignment: CDR1 SGHRS and CDR2 YFSETQ. Germline trimming cut 2 bases from V and 6 bases from J; bases unmatched to any gene: 8. This CDR3 reads CASSFVLAGGDSGELFF. The CDR3 bases are TGCGCCAGCAGCTTCGTACTAGCGGGGGGAGATTCCGGGGAGCTGTTTTTT.

The chain is built from TRBV6-5 and TRBJ2-5, with D possibly being TRBD2 (6 bases). Looked up from germline, CDR1 is MNHEY and CDR2 is SVGAGI. This CDR3 region has 13 residues. V dropped 5 bases and J dropped 2 bases, with 9 bases sitting between them. The DNA for the CDR3 is TGTGCCAGCAGTCGGGACTGGCAAGAGACCCAGTACTTC. Amino acids: CASSRDWQETQYF.

This clonotype appeared many times. This rearrangement joins TRBV7-3 to TRBJ2-2; the match to TRBD1 covers 9 bases. The trim removed 4 bases at V and 4 bases at J, leaving 4 bases unmatched. The CDR3 runs to 15 residues. Germline V gives CDR1 SGHTA, CDR2 FQGTGA. CDR3 region: CASSSQGAGTGELFF. In DNA, the CDR3 is TGTGCCAGCAGCTCACAGGGGGCGGGCACCGGGGAGCTGTTTTTT.

Concerning this clonotype itself: This may stem from a read error, because a much larger clone lies one nucleotide away. The V and J genes are TRBV6-2 or TRBV6-3 and TRBJ2-1; weak D call: TRBD2 (6 bases). This CDR3 region has 18 residues. The V end was cut by 3 bases, the J end by 5 bases, with 23 bases between. CDR1 MNHEY and CDR2 SVGEGT come from the germline V gene. CDR3 bases: TGTGCCAGCAGTTATGACCGTTCCATAGCGGACGGTCACAATGAGCAGTTCTTC. Translating gives CASSYDRSIADGHNEQFF.

This clonotype has ten or more counts. The genes are TRBV12-3 or TRBV12-4 and TRBJ2-1, with D perhaps TRBD1 (6 bases). The CDR3 covers 13 residues. Trimming cost V 0 bases and J 14 bases, with 14 bases left between them. The CDR3 sequence is CASSLAAWGHKFF. CDR3 nucleotide sequence: TGTGCCAGCAGTTTAGCGGCTTGGGGACACAAGTTCTTC.

This chain joins TRBV27 and TRBJ2-1; TRBD1 matches 10 bases. Germline V CDR1 and CDR2: MNHEY, SMNVEV (reference sequence). This CDR3 is built from 14 residues. The trim removed 6 bases at V and 6 bases at J, leaving 5 bases unmatched. The CDR3 region is CASRLGQGPNEQFF. CDR3 nucleotide sequence: TGTGCCAGCAGGTTGGGACAGGGGCCCAATGAGCAGTTCTTC.

There are many counts of this clonotype. The chain combines TRBV27 with TRBJ1-2; D is perhaps TRBD1 (5 bases). The CDR3 length is 14 residues. The V end was cut by 5 bases, the J end by 3 bases, with 13 bases between. The germline gives CDR1 MNHEY, CDR2 SMNVEV (reference sequence). The CDR3 sequence is CASSEAGRDYGYTF. As DNA, the CDR3 is TGTGCCAGCAGTGAGGCAGGGAGGGACTATGGCTACACCTTC.

This clonotype was recorded many times. V gene TRBV4-3 combines with J gene TRBJ1-2; D may be TRBD1 (6 bases). This CDR3 has 17 amino acids. V lost 1 base, J lost 4 bases, and 19 bases lay in between. CDR1 LGHNA and CDR2 YSLEER come from the germline V gene. The CDR3 coding sequence is TGCGCCAGCAGCCAAGTCCCACCCCGGGGGCATGCCTATGGCTACACCTTC. As protein: CASSQVPPRGHAYGYTF.

This clonotype has ten or more counts. The J gene is TRBJ1-2, the V gene TRBV6-2 or TRBV6-3; D perhaps matches TRBD1 (5 bases). V shed 5 bases and J shed 2 bases, with 9 bases lying between them. The CDR3 spans 13 residues. Germline CDR1 and CDR2: MNHEY and SVGEGT. CDR3 sequence: CASSRQSNYGYTF. The CDR3 DNA follows: TGTGCCAGCAGTCGACAGTCGAACTATGGCTACACCTTC.

The gene calls are TRBV6-2 or TRBV6-3 and TRBJ2-2; the D is unclear. With 2 bases removed from V and 1 base from J, the gap between germline ends came to 8 bases. This CDR3 has 15 amino acids. The germline V gene encodes CDR1 MNHEY and CDR2 SVGEGT. The CDR3 sequence is CASSYGLVNTGELFF. DNA of the CDR3: TGTGCCAGCAGTTACGGGCTGGTGAACACCGGGGAGCTGTTTTTT.

This chain links TRBV19 with TRBJ2-4; D is unresolved. Per germline, CDR1 LNHDA and CDR2 SQIVND (reference sequence). The V end was cut by 3 bases, the J end by 6 bases, with 15 bases between. This CDR3 contains 15 residues. The CDR3 is CASSIARNRRNIQYF. As DNA, the CDR3 is TGTGCCAGTAGTATTGCCCGGAACCGGAGAAACATTCAGTACTTC.

This clonotype occurred many times. The chain recombines TRBV20-1 with TRBJ1-2; D possibly corresponds to TRBD1 (6 bases). CDR1 and CDR2 (germline): DFQATT, SNEGSKA (reference sequence). The CDR3 has 12 residues. CDR3 sequence: CRAVGTPYGYTF. The CDR3, as DNA: TGCAGGGCCGTGGGGACACCCTATGGCTACACCTTC.

This clonotype is a singleton in its sample. The chain uses TRBV5-4 and TRBJ2-3; no clear D. The V and J ends lost 5 bases and 2 bases respectively, with 9 bases between them. The CDR3 has 13 amino acids. Looked up from germline, CDR1 is SGHNT and CDR2 is YYREEE (reference sequence). In DNA, the CDR3 is TGTGCCAGCAGTGTGACATCCACAGATACGCAGTATTTT. Translated, it gives CASSVTSTDTQYF.

The sample holds a few counts of this clonotype. The chain has TRBV6-6 and TRBJ1-2, with 11 bases matching TRBD1. Losses at the gene ends were 0 bases for V and 6 bases for J; bases not matched to a gene: 3. CDR3 length: 15 residues. In germline, CDR1 is MNHNY, CDR2 SVGAGI (reference sequence). The CDR3 region has the DNA TGTGCCAGCAGTTACTCGGACAGGGGGCTAAATGGCTACACCTTC. It translates to CASSYSDRGLNGYTF.

In its sample, this clonotype was seen many times. J is TRBJ2-1 and V is TRBV11-3, with 10 bases identical to TRBD1. The CDR3 extends over 16 amino acids. Germline-derived CDR1 and CDR2 are SGHNT and YENEEA. Trimming took 5 bases from V and 6 from J; bases not matched to a gene: 10. The CDR3 DNA is TGTGCCAGCAGCAGGACCGGGACAGGGGTTAGCAATGAGCAGTTCTTC. Protein: CASSRTGTGVSNEQFF.

Concerning this clonotype: A much larger clone differs from this one at a single base, so this may be a read error. The CDR3, as DNA: TGTGCCAGCAGCACAATGGACCGAGACAATGAGCAGTTCTTC. Translated, it gives CASSTMDRDNEQFF. The chain couples TRBV3-1 to TRBJ2-1; D gene uncertain. Germline V gene lookup returns CDR1 LGHDT and CDR2 YNNKEL (reference sequence). The CDR3 sequence is 14 residues long. V lost 5 bases and J lost 5, with 13 bases in between.